A single sample gave rise to the 16 T cell receptor beta chains below, sequenced in a study of CD8 T cells in Susac syndrome. RNA totalling about 0.45 to 1 ug underwent reverse transcription with random hexamers. In TCRdb, the immunoSEQ multiplex PCR reads were re-called with MiXCR into one record per CDR3 protein. The table shows about 290,000 distinct CDR3 sequences, with around nine tenths occurring only once. Material for sequencing was CD8+ T cells from PBMCs. The receptors here all came from a human donor with multiple sclerosis.

Only one count was recorded for this clonotype. V gene TRBV11-2 combines with J gene TRBJ2-5; 8 bases agree with TRBD2. Germline loops: CDR1 SGHAT, CDR2 FQNNGV. This CDR3 has 15 residues. The ends lost 2 bases at V and 4 bases at J; junction bases unmatched: 6. CDR3 in DNA: TGTGCCAGCAGCTTATTCGCGGGGGGCCGAGAGACCCAGTACTTC. Translated: CASSLFAGGRETQYF.

The J gene is TRBJ1-2, the V gene TRBV6-6; TRBD1 aligns across 7 bases. The CDR3 totals 14 residues. Germline V gives CDR1 MNHNY, CDR2 SVGAGI (reference sequence). Trimming removed 0 bases from V and 8 bases from J; junction bases left unmatched: 6. Here the CDR3 reads CASSYSEGAGGYTF. In nucleotides, the CDR3 is TGTGCCAGCAGTTACTCGGAGGGGGCTGGCGGCTACACCTTC.

CDR3 sequence (DNA): TGTGCCAGCAGCTTAGGAGAGGACAGCAAAAACATTCAGTACTTC. It specifies CASSLGEDSKNIQYF. The chain employs TRBV11-3 and TRBJ2-4, with D perhaps matching TRBD1 (6 bases). Germline V CDR1 and CDR2: SGHNT, YENEEA. The CDR3 has 15 residues. Trimming left V 1 base short and J 3 bases short, with 10 bases between.

V usage is TRBV27 and J usage is TRBJ2-7, with D unresolved. The V end lost 1 base, the J end lost 0 bases, and 7 bases lay between the germline ends. This CDR3 is built from 14 residues. Germline lookup yields CDR1 MNHEY and CDR2 SMNVEV (reference sequence). CDR3 region: CASSLFGLSYEQYF. DNA of the CDR3: TGTGCCAGCAGTTTATTCGGGCTCTCCTACGAGCAGTACTTC.

V usage is TRBV7-9 and J usage is TRBJ1-2; D gene uncertain. CDR3 size: 10 residues. V lost 7 bases and J lost 7, with 7 bases in between. CDR1 and CDR2 (germline): SEHNR, FQNEAQ (reference sequence). The CDR3 reads CASTPGGYTF. The DNA for the CDR3 is TGTGCCAGCACCCCCGGTGGCTACACCTTC.

This chain uses TRBV4-2 with TRBJ2-7, with a possible D match to TRBD2 (6 bases). This CDR3 is built from 14 residues. Germline loops: CDR1 LGHNA, CDR2 YNFKEQ. V was trimmed by 4 bases and J by 3 bases, leaving 13 bases between them. The CDR3 reads CASSPWGESYEQYF. The CDR3 DNA reads TGTGCCAGCAGCCCCTGGGGGGAGAGCTACGAGCAGTACTTC.

The J gene is TRBJ2-1, the V gene TRBV30; the D is unclear. Trimming stripped 4 bases from V and 3 bases from J, with 13 bases between. The CDR3 is 14 residues long. The germline gives CDR1 GTSNPN, CDR2 SVGIG (reference sequence). Here the CDR3 reads CAWMKIGVYNEQFF. CDR3 DNA sequence: TGTGCCTGGATGAAAATAGGAGTCTACAATGAGCAGTTCTTC.

The chain joins TRBV29-1 to TRBJ2-3; 9 bases are shared with TRBD1. CDR1 SQVTM and CDR2 ANQGSEA come from the germline V gene. The CDR3 has 14 amino acids. Trimming at V came to 6 bases and at J to 7 bases, leaving 11 bases not matched to a gene. This CDR3 is CSVRLGQGAYTQYF. Written as DNA, the CDR3 is TGCAGCGTCCGACTGGGACAGGGCGCCTATACGCAGTATTTT.

This clonotype was counted once. The chain recombines TRBV20-1 with TRBJ2-4; 9 bases are a match to TRBD2. CDR1 is DFQATT, CDR2 SNEGSKA, per germline (reference sequence). The CDR3 contains 17 residues. J gave up 8 bases and V 0 bases, and 14 bases lay outside the gene matches. CDR3 nucleotide sequence: TGCAGTGCTAGAGAATTGCAAGGGGCGGGAGGGACGTACATTCAGTACTTC. Its protein is CSARELQGAGGTYIQYF.

J is TRBJ2-7 and V is TRBV4-3; TRBD2 matches at 9 bases. CDR1 and CDR2 (germline): LGHNA, YSLEER. This CDR3 comprises 15 residues. V was pared by 0 bases and J by 1 base, with 1 base of the junction left unmatched. CDR3 nucleotides: TGCGCCAGCAGCCAAGATAGCGGGAGATCCTACGAGCAGTACTTC. It is translated as CASSQDSGRSYEQYF.

Here the CDR3 DNA reads TGTGCCAGCAGCCAGGGTCCGGGACTAGCAGGCACTGAGCAGTTCTTC. Residues: CASSQGPGLAGTEQFF. V and J are TRBV4-2 and TRBJ2-1; 9 bases are a match to TRBD2. V lost 3 bases, J lost 9 bases, and 12 bases stayed unmatched. The CDR3 is 16 residues long. Germline V CDR1 and CDR2: LGHNA, YNFKEQ.

This clonotype was counted a single time. The chain combines TRBV7-6 with TRBJ1-1; D unresolved. The CDR3 loop spans 14 amino acids. Germline V gene data show CDR1 as SGHVS and CDR2 as FNYEAQ. V dropped 1 base and J dropped 5 bases, with 11 bases sitting between them. The chain's CDR3 is CASSLERAGTEAFF. CDR3 bases: TGTGCCAGCAGCTTAGAGAGGGCGGGGACTGAAGCTTTCTTT.

This sequence joins TRBV6-2 or TRBV6-3 and TRBJ2-3, with 7 bases lining up with TRBD2. The germline V gene has CDR1 MNHEY and CDR2 SVGEGT. V was pared by 2 bases and J by 2 bases, with 1 base of the junction left unmatched. This CDR3 region has 14 residues. This chain's CDR3 is CASSYGLDTDTQYF. The CDR3 nucleotides are TGTGCCAGCAGTTACGGACTAGACACAGATACGCAGTATTTT.

The chain has TRBV7-9 and TRBJ2-7; D may be TRBD1 (6 bases). CDR1 and CDR2 from the germline V gene are SEHNR and FQNEAQ (reference sequence). V was shortened by 5 bases and J by 1 base, with 12 bases between the two germline ends. CDR3 length: 14 residues. For the CDR3, the DNA is TGTGCCAGCAGCCCCCGGGACAAGTCCTACGAGCAGTACTTC. Its translation: CASSPRDKSYEQYF.

The rearrangement links TRBV7-9 to TRBJ2-1; D could derive from TRBD1 or TRBD2 (5 bases each). Germline CDR1 reads SEHNR; CDR2 reads FQNEAQ (reference sequence). V lost 6 bases to trimming and J lost 3 bases, with 15 bases between them. This CDR3 is 15 amino acids long. For the CDR3, the DNA is TGTGCCAGCAGTATGACCGGGACCTTCTACAATGAGCAGTTCTTC. This sequence encodes CASSMTGTFYNEQFF. Drawing the rest from reference TRBV7-9 and TRBJ2-1, the complete variable domain is DTGVSQNPRHKITKRGQNVTFRCDPISEHNRLYWYRQTLGQGPEFLTYFQNEAQLEKSRLLSDRFSAERPKGSFSTLEIQRTEQGDSAMYLCASSMTGTFYNEQFFGPGTRLTVL.

This clonotype was seen once. This chain links TRBV12-3 or TRBV12-4 with TRBJ2-5, with 9 nucleotides matching TRBD1. V shed 6 bases and J 3 bases; nucleotides not matched to a gene: 5. This CDR3 is 14 amino acids long. The CDR3 is CASRDRDREETQYF. The DNA of the CDR3 is TGTGCCAGCAGGGACCGGGACAGGGAAGAGACCCAGTACTTC.